This T cell receptor (beta chain) was profiled in a study of shared clonotypes between healthy human individuals. Background on the study: With ages of 18 to 49, the donors were two women and a few men.

About this clone: The antigen is unknown.

Profiling relied on immunoSEQ multiplex PCR, and the TCRdb table lists in-frame clones only, not all of them. Of over 2 million clones detected, roughly 94% appear once; the ten largest clones hold 0.1% to 0.15%. V shed 3 bases, J shed 5 bases, and the junction held 5 bases outside the gene matches. From germline, CDR1 is SGHNT and CDR2 YYREEE (reference sequence). The CDR3 spans 14 residues. Study-level points and caveats: Specimens sampled were limited to blood, with tissue repertoires likely differing.

Splitting of CD4+ cells produced CD45RA+ naive and CD45RA-negative memory subsets. The source of this sequence is a man in his late teens or twenties in good health. The V call is TRBV5-4, the J call TRBJ2-5; 9 nucleotides match TRBD2. The sequencing sample was made of naive CD4+ T cells sorted from blood. Sample subset: CD45RA+ positively selected. CDR3 sequence: CASSSPSGVETQYF. CDR3 bases: TGTGCCAGCAGCTCCCCTAGCGGGGTTGAGACCCAGTACTTC.